A single sample is the source of the 28 T cell receptor beta chains below, sequenced in a study of human T cells and chemical hapten exposure. Time point of the sample: pre-sensitization, week 0. Treatment indicated: therapeutic diphenylcyclopropenone sensitization with weekly scalp DPC. TCRdb ran MiXCR on the RACE reads and lists one entry per CDR3 protein. The data hold 45,000 to 65,000 distinct CDR3 sequences, with over 9% observed a single time. This specimen consisted of whole blood, obtained in connection with sensitization to the hapten diphenylcyclopropenone (DPC). Source of these receptors: a man aged 40-55 years with alopecia areata. Some clones in this sample may be carry-over from other donors' samples.

In its sample, this clonotype was seen a few times. The genes are TRBV12-3 or TRBV12-4 and TRBJ2-2; D is unresolved. V was shortened by 0 bases and J by 5 bases, with 10 bases between the two germline ends. The CDR3 length is 15 residues. The CDR3 protein is CASSLAGGLTGELFF. In DNA form, the CDR3 reads TGTGCCAGCAGTTTAGCTGGTGGGTTGACCGGGGAGCTGTTTTTT.

This clonotype was observed at least ten times. The gene calls are TRBV7-7 and TRBJ2-1; D is uncertain. V was shortened by 0 bases and J by 6 bases, with 9 bases between the two germline ends. Germline V gives CDR1 SSHAT, CDR2 FNYEAQ (reference sequence). CDR3 length: 14 amino acids. This chain's CDR3 is CASSLASGGNEQFF. DNA for the CDR3: TGTGCCAGCAGCTTAGCGTCGGGTGGCAATGAGCAGTTCTTC.

This clonotype has a count of ten or more. The V and J genes are TRBV20-1 and TRBJ2-1, with no clear D. V was shortened by 3 bases and J by 8 bases, with 14 bases between the two germline ends. This CDR3 has 13 amino acids. The germline gives CDR1 DFQATT, CDR2 SNEGSKA (reference sequence). In DNA, the CDR3 is TGCAGTGCTAGCCGGACCTTGTTCGATGAGCAGTTCTTC. Residues: CSASRTLFDEQFF.

In this sample, this clonotype turned up once. The chain joins TRBV20-1 to TRBJ2-7; possible D gene TRBD2, 5 bases. CDR1 is DFQATT, CDR2 SNEGSKA, per germline (reference sequence). Trimming shortened V by 6 bases and J by 7 bases, and 16 bases separated the two germline ends. The CDR3 has 12 residues. CDR3: CSAGSERREQYF. CDR3 coding DNA: TGCAGTGCCGGTTCGGAGCGGCGGGAGCAGTACTTC.

The chain employs TRBV7-9 and TRBJ2-7; 13 positions match TRBD2. The CDR3 extends over 15 amino acids. Germline V CDR1 and CDR2: SEHNR, FQNEAQ (reference sequence). With V trimmed by 4 bases and J by 6 bases, 6 bases remained unmatched. The CDR3: CASSSTTSGRPEQYF. CDR3 nucleotides: TGTGCCAGCAGCTCCACGACTAGCGGGAGGCCCGAGCAGTACTTC.

This chain connects TRBV3-1 to TRBJ2-7; unclear D gene. CDR3 size: 14 residues. CDR1 and CDR2 from the germline V gene are LGHDT and YNNKEL (reference sequence). V shed 2 bases and J shed 0 bases, with 8 bases lying between them. In DNA form, the CDR3 reads TGTGCCAGCAGCCAAACACAGAGCTCCTACGAGCAGTACTTC. Translating gives CASSQTQSSYEQYF.

In its sample, this clonotype was seen many times. The chain combines TRBV7-2 with TRBJ2-1, with TRBD2 matching over 11 bases. The CDR3 loop spans 19 amino acids. Germline CDR1 is SGHTA and CDR2 is FQGNSA. V trimming: 1 base; J trimming: 0 bases; junction bases outside the gene matches: 8. The CDR3 loop reads CASSLGPRGLAASYNEQFF. The CDR3 DNA reads TGTGCCAGCAGCTTAGGTCCCCGGGGACTAGCGGCCTCCTACAATGAGCAGTTCTTC.

This clonotype has at least ten counts. Here the CDR3 DNA reads TGCAGTGCTGGACTAGCGGGAGGGCCGGGACGGTACTTC. Its protein is CSAGLAGGPGRYF. J is TRBJ2-7 and V is TRBV20-1; 15 bases are a match to TRBD2. The CDR3 is 13 residues long. The germline V gene encodes CDR1 DFQATT and CDR2 SNEGSKA (reference sequence). The V and J ends lost 5 bases and 12 bases, in that order; junction bases with no gene match: 8.

The table lists this clonotype with many counts. This chain joins TRBV6-6 and TRBJ2-3, with 10 bases aligning to TRBD1. V trimming: 6 bases; J trimming: 3 bases; junction bases outside the gene matches: 9. The CDR3 runs to 16 residues. Germline CDR1 and CDR2: MNHNY and SVGAGI (reference sequence). DNA of the CDR3: TGTGCCAGCAGGAAGACAGGGGGCTTGTCTACAGATACGCAGTATTTT. Amino acids: CASRKTGGLSTDTQYF.

This clonotype came up many times. V gene TRBV7-2 combines with J gene TRBJ2-1; D is ambiguous. V was trimmed by 5 bases and J by 1 base, leaving 15 bases between them. The CDR3 totals 16 residues. CDR1 and CDR2 (germline): SGHTA, FQGNSA. The CDR3 loop reads CASSTGFRNSYNEQFF. DNA of the CDR3: TGTGCCAGCAGCACGGGCTTCAGAAATTCCTACAATGAGCAGTTCTTC.

This clonotype has at least ten counts. The rearrangement links TRBV20-1 to TRBJ1-4; D is possibly TRBD1 (5 bases). CDR3 length equals 12 residues. Germline-derived CDR1 and CDR2 are DFQATT and SNEGSKA (reference sequence). V was pared by 4 bases and J by 5 bases, with 8 bases between. For the CDR3, the DNA is TGCAGTGCTAAGAGGGGAAATGAAAAACTGTTTTTT. Protein sequence: CSAKRGNEKLFF.

This clonotype has at least ten counts. In nucleotides, the CDR3 is TGTGCCAGCAGGGGAAGACCGATTAAACAGTTCTTC. This encodes CASRGRPIKQFF. The chain uses TRBV2 and TRBJ2-1; D remains ambiguous. The CDR3 loop spans 12 amino acids. V was shortened by 6 bases and J by 13 bases, with 16 bases between the two germline ends. Germline V gene sequence: CDR1 SNHLY, CDR2 FYNNEI. Combining the CDR3 with reference TRBV2 and TRBJ2-1 gives the whole variable domain EPEVTQTPSHQVTQMGQEVILRCVPISNHLYFYWYRQILGQKVEFLVSFYNNEISEKSEIFDDQFSVERPDGSNFTLKIRSTKLEDSAMYFCASRGRPIKQFFGPGTRLTVL.

This clonotype came up many times. V and J are TRBV20-1 and TRBJ2-1; D may be TRBD2 (6 bases). Trimming cost V 7 bases and J 0 bases, with 16 bases left between them. CDR3 length: 15 amino acids. CDR1 is DFQATT, CDR2 SNEGSKA, per germline (reference sequence). Written as DNA, the CDR3 is TGCAGTGTCCGGCCTAGCGCTAGCTCCTACAATGAGCAGTTCTTC. Amino acids: CSVRPSASSYNEQFF.

This clonotype was observed many times. This rearrangement joins TRBV18 to TRBJ2-6, with D hard to call. This CDR3 comprises 15 residues. Germline CDR1 reads KGHSH; CDR2 reads LQKENI. V lost 6 bases, J lost 0 bases, and 9 bases lay in between. CDR3 residues: CASSHQPSGANVLTF. The CDR3, as DNA: TGTGCCAGCTCTCACCAACCCTCTGGGGCCAACGTCCTGACTTTC.

In this sample, this clonotype turned up a few times. This chain joins TRBV29-1 and TRBJ2-5; maybe TRBD1 (6 bases). V lost 4 bases, J lost 5 bases, and 14 bases lay in between. CDR3 length: 13 residues. The germline gives CDR1 SQVTM, CDR2 ANQGSEA. The CDR3 region is CSVAPDRTETQYF. The CDR3 coding sequence is TGCAGCGTTGCCCCCGACAGGACCGAGACCCAGTACTTC.

This clonotype was detected only a few times. This chain connects TRBV27 to TRBJ2-7; 7 nucleotides line up with TRBD1. The length of the CDR3 is 18 residues. Germline values: CDR1 MNHEY, CDR2 SMNVEV (reference sequence). Trimming took 5 bases from V and 1 from J; bases not matched to a gene: 17. The CDR3, as DNA: TGTGCCAGCAGTACCTACAGGGGCCTCTCCCCAAATTCCTACGAGCAGTACTTC. It codes for CASSTYRGLSPNSYEQYF.

This clonotype has ten or more counts. The chain is built from TRBV28 and TRBJ2-1, with TRBD2 matching over 15 bases. This CDR3 comprises 16 residues. Trimming took 6 bases from V and 8 from J; bases not matched to a gene: 8. In germline, CDR1 is MDHEN, CDR2 SYDVKM. This CDR3 reads CASSPSGTSGRYEQFF. Written as DNA, the CDR3 is TGTGCCAGCAGCCCCAGTGGGACTAGCGGGAGGTATGAGCAGTTCTTC.

This clonotype turned up a few times. In nucleotides, the CDR3 is TGTGCCAGCAGATCCCTGGCAGATACGCAGTATTTT. It yields the protein CASRSLADTQYF. The chain is built from TRBV27 and TRBJ2-3; the D is unclear. The germline V gene has CDR1 MNHEY and CDR2 SMNVEV (reference sequence). Deletions cut 6 bases from V and 4 bases from J, with 8 bases between. This CDR3 comprises 12 residues.

A word on this clonotype: This CDR3 fails to terminate in the conserved phenylalanine or tryptophan, so it likely reflects a read error. No DNA is shown, since the ends of the CDR3 on it are uncertain; the CDR3 is the one TCRdb lists. The gene calls are TRBV7-2 and TRBJ2-1. From its first to its last residue, the CDR3 has 11 amino acids. Germline V gives CDR1 SGHTA, CDR2 FQGNSA. CDR3 amino acids: CASSFGPRSEI.

This clonotype has at least ten counts. CDR3 protein: CASSFTEGARGQYF. The DNA for the CDR3 is TGTGCCAGCAGTTTCACTGAGGGGGCGAGGGGGCAGTATTTT. The chain joins TRBV6-6 to TRBJ2-3, with 7 positions matching TRBD1. Trimming cost V 4 bases and J 11 bases; bases outside gene matches: 12. The CDR3 runs to 14 residues. The germline V gene encodes CDR1 MNHNY and CDR2 SVGAGI (reference sequence).

The table lists this clonotype with a few counts. The chain joins TRBV30 to TRBJ2-2, with D perhaps TRBD2 (5 bases). This CDR3 region has 12 residues. Germline CDR1 GTSNPN, CDR2 SVGIG (reference sequence). Trimming left V 5 bases short and J 7 bases short, with 11 bases between. The CDR3 loop reads CAWSLGIGELFF. The CDR3 region has the DNA TGTGCCTGGTCACTAGGGATCGGGGAGCTGTTTTTT.

The chain recombines TRBV19 with TRBJ2-6; TRBD1 aligns across 9 bases. The CDR3 covers 18 residues. CDR1 LNHDA and CDR2 SQIVND come from the germline V gene (reference sequence). The J segment lost 0 bases and the V segment lost 5 bases, leaving 8 bases of the junction unmatched. CDR3 residues: CASSARTGVISGANVLTF. The CDR3 nucleotides are TGTGCCAGTAGTGCACGGACAGGGGTTATCTCTGGGGCCAACGTCCTGACTTTC.

The sample holds a few counts of this clonotype. The gene calls are TRBV2 and TRBJ1-1; 11 positions agree with TRBD1. The junction had 6 bases not matched to a gene; V was cut back by 7 bases and J by 5 bases. This CDR3 contains 14 residues. CDR1 and CDR2 (germline): SNHLY, FYNNEI. The CDR3 nucleotides read TGTGCCAGCAACGGGGACAGGGGGGAAACTGAAGCTTTCTTT. Protein sequence: CASNGDRGETEAFF.

This clonotype was picked up many times. This chain joins TRBV19 and TRBJ2-1, with 10 positions matching TRBD2. V shed 6 bases, J shed 4 bases, and the junction held 12 bases outside the gene matches. The CDR3 consists of 17 residues. In germline, CDR1 is LNHDA, CDR2 SQIVND (reference sequence). The CDR3 loop is CASRSRPEAGGYNEQFF. DNA of the CDR3: TGTGCCAGTAGGAGTAGGCCGGAAGCGGGAGGGTACAATGAGCAGTTCTTC.

The genes are TRBV28 and TRBJ2-7; D is perhaps TRBD1 (6 bases). This CDR3 has 13 residues. The germline gives CDR1 MDHEN, CDR2 SYDVKM. Trimming stripped 6 bases from V and 3 bases from J, with 12 bases between. This chain's CDR3 is CASRPTGNYEQYF. CDR3 nucleotide sequence: TGTGCCAGCAGGCCGACAGGTAACTACGAGCAGTACTTC.

There are a few counts of this clonotype. J is TRBJ2-1 and V is TRBV20-1; TRBD2 matches at 7 bases. Germline V gene sequence: CDR1 DFQATT, CDR2 SNEGSKA (reference sequence). The CDR3 extends over 17 amino acids. V lost 0 bases to trimming and J lost 0 bases; unmatched junction nucleotides: 8. Here the CDR3 DNA reads TGCAGTGCTAGAGAACTTACGGGACTAAGCTCCTACAATGAGCAGTTCTTC. The encoded protein is CSARELTGLSSYNEQFF.

This clonotype was seen repeatedly, ten times or more. The chain combines TRBV18 with TRBJ1-4, with a weak D call TRBD1 (6 bases). Per germline, CDR1 KGHSH and CDR2 LQKENI. There are 17 residues in the CDR3. Trimming cost V 1 base and J 0 bases, with 12 bases left between them. CDR3 DNA sequence: TGTGCCAGCTCACCACGCAGGGGCCACGCAACTAATGAAAAACTGTTTTTT. It specifies CASSPRRGHATNEKLFF.

This clonotype was detected only a few times. The gene calls are TRBV7-3 and TRBJ2-7, with 7 bases identical to TRBD2. The CDR3 totals 21 residues. After removal of 0 bases from V and 3 bases from J, the junction contained 23 bases not matched to a gene. Germline-derived CDR1 and CDR2 are SGHTA and FQGTGA. The CDR3 DNA follows: TGTGCCAGCAGCTTAACTTGGGATAAGGGTGGAAGGGAGGGAGACCACTACGAGCAGTACTTC. This sequence encodes CASSLTWDKGGREGDHYEQYF.